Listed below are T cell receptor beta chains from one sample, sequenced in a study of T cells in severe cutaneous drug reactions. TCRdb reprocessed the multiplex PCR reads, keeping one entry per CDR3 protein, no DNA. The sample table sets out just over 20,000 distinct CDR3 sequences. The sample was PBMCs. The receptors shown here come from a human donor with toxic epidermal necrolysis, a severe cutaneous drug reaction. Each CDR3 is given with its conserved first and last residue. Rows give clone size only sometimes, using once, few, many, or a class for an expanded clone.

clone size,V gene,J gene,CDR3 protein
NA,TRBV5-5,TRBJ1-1,CASSLLTALNTEAFF
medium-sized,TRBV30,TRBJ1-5,CAWSVPGRSNQPQHF
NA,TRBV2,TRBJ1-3,CASSEVGPFGNTIYF
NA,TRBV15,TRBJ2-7,CATSRAGLYEQYF
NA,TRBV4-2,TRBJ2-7,CASSQDVGLLGTYEQYF
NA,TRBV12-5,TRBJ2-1,CAGGLKGETSHNEQFF
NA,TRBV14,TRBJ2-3,CASSQGTSRTDTQYF
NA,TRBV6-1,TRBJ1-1,CASSERPDRATEAFF
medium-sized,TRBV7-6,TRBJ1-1,CASSWKVNTEAFF
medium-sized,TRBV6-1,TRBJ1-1,CASTRDSREAFF
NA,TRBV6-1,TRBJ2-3,CASSEEDLAGPDTQYF
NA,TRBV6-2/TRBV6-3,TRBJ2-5,CASKRDSLETQYF
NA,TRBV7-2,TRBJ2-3,CASSLDGLGTQYF
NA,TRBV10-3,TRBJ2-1,CATEGPGRGDEQFF
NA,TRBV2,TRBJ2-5,CASKKDLSGETQYF
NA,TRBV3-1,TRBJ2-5,CASSFGTGQETQYF
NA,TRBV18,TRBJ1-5,CASSLGQGGQPQHF
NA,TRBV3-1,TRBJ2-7,CASRRTGVYEQYF
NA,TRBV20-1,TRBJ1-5,CSANPLAATLGNQPQHF
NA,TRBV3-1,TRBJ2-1,CASSQESGRGWYNEQFF
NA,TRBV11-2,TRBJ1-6,CASSLGPRPVAPLHF
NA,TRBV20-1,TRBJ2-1,CSARTSGRYEQFF
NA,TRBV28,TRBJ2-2,CASLGLYYTGELFF
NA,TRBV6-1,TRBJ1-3,CASSEQGKVSDTIYF
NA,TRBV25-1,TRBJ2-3,CASSETIVTQYF
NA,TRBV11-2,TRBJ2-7,CASSPTGTDNSYEQYF
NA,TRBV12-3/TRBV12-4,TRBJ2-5,CASSMTGGMETQYF
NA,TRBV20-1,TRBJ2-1,CSAKGLAGVTGNEQFF
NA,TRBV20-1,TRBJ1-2,CSARDRRAGGGYTF
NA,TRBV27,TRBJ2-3,CASRGVRQGPDTQYF
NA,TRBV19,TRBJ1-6,CASRHKGRLNSPLHF
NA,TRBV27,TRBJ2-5,CASSLGVLAGVQTQYF
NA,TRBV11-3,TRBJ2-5,CASSLDGETQYF
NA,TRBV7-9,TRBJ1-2,CASSLEAYYGYTF
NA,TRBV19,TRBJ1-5,CASSIFRDSFNQPQHF
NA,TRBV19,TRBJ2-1,CASSIVGGEQFF
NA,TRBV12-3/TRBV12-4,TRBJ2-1,CASSFSGQINEQFF